Listed below are T cell receptor beta chains from one sample, sequenced in a study of glioma-infiltrating T cells after dendritic cell vaccination. TCRdb keeps only in-frame clones here, not all; method: immunoSEQ multiplex PCR. The sample yields roughly 83,000 clones, over 75% seen once. The source material was blood, sampled before dendritic cell vaccination. The origin of the receptors is a human donor with glioblastoma. The CDR3 runs from the conserved cysteine through the conserved F or W. Clone size appears in some rows only: once, few, many, or a class for an expanded clone.

CDR3: CASSGHYYNEQFF
size: NA
J: TRBJ2-1
V: TRBV11-3

CDR3: CASSPMDISYEQYF
size: NA
J: TRBJ2-7
V: TRBV6-5

CDR3: CSPPAGAGYEQYF
size: NA
J: TRBJ2-7
V: TRBV29-1

CDR3: CASSLPGPQETQYF
size: once
J: TRBJ2-5
V: TRBV27

CDR3: CASSLFTSGLGLPTDTQYF
size: NA
J: TRBJ2-3
V: TRBV5-1

CDR3: CASSQEVRRVNTEAFF
size: NA
J: TRBJ1-1
V: TRBV14

CDR3: CASSQGDSNYGYTF
size: NA
J: TRBJ1-2
V: TRBV4-1

CDR3: CASSLSGGGLDTEAFF
size: NA
J: TRBJ1-1
V: TRBV5-4

CDR3: CASSNRGWNTGELFF
size: NA
J: TRBJ2-2
V: TRBV5-1

CDR3: CASSQVGRQAVTEAFF
size: NA
J: TRBJ1-1
V: TRBV4-2

CDR3: CASSNLDRGDGTIYF
size: NA
J: TRBJ1-3
V: TRBV6-5

CDR3: CASSLQPSIEQYF
size: NA
J: TRBJ2-7
V: TRBV7-2